The table lists the clone carrying this T cell receptor (beta chain) with a count of one. The antigen remains unidentified. The study ran its PCR with 60 Vbeta and 13 Jbeta primers. Assay used: immunoSEQ multiplex PCR; TCRdb lists only in-frame clones, some missing. The sample includes 150,000 to 250,000 clones, 65% to 90% of them seen just once. The sample belongs to a study of cytomegalovirus exposure and HLA in healthy donors. Germline CDR1 is SGHRS and CDR2 is YFSETQ. The CDR3 has 14 amino acids. Trimming left V 5 bases short and J 2 bases short, with 10 bases between. Findings of the study overall: Approximately 17,000 TCR beta sequences were associated with HLA alleles at 0.05 false discovery rate in a later analysis. Across donors, presence/absence analyses took sequencing depth to be roughly uniform.

V usage is TRBV5-1 and J usage is TRBJ2-2; D might be TRBD2 (5 bases). This receptor was taken from a woman in her forties or fifties in good health and CMV-seronegative. The specimen sequenced was PBMCs. For the CDR3, the DNA is TGCGCCAGCAGTGAGACTACCAACACCGGGGAGCTGTTTTTT. Its protein is CASSETTNTGELFF.